Listed below are T cell receptor beta chains from one sample, sequenced in a study of beta chain features in type 1 diabetes. TCRdb's copy holds only in-frame clones and misses some; the assay was immunoSEQ multiplex PCR. The sample holds about 70,000 clones, approximately 50% seen once. Specimen: central memory CD4+ T cells from blood. All receptors derive from a man younger than 40 with type 1 diabetes. CDR3s include the opening cysteine and the closing phenylalanine or tryptophan. The D gene is left open where the match is weak. Some rows have no size entry. The others give once, few or many, or a class for an expanded clone.

J	V	size	D	CDR3	DNA
TRBJ1-1	TRBV21-1	NA	NA	CASTIPHGGCPPNTEAFF	TGTGCCAGCACCATCCCCCATGGGGGGTGCCCCCCGAACACTGAAGCTTTCTTT
TRBJ2-7	TRBV5-4	NA	TRBD2	CASSDTSGSYEQYF	TGTGCCAGCAGCGATACTAGCGGGAGTTACGAGCAGTACTTC
TRBJ2-7	TRBV11-3	NA	TRBD2	CASSLGLASTEQYF	TGTGCCAGCAGCCTTGGACTAGCATCCACCGAGCAGTACTTC
TRBJ1-1	TRBV6-5	NA	NA	CASTMGAKFSEAFF	TGTGCCAGCACTATGGGAGCAAAGTTTTCTGAAGCTTTCTTT
TRBJ1-1	TRBV29-1	NA	TRBD1	CSVVQGEVSYTEAFF	TGCAGCGTTGTACAGGGGGAAGTTTCGTACACTGAAGCTTTCTTT
TRBJ1-1	TRBV14	NA	TRBD1	CASSQTSVRGHLNTEAFF	TGTGCCAGCAGCCAAACCAGCGTAAGGGGGCACTTGAACACTGAAGCTTTCTTT
TRBJ2-3	TRBV5-1	few	TRBD2	CASSLGTSGDTQYF	TGCGCCAGCAGCTTGGGGACTAGCGGAGATACGCAGTATTTT
TRBJ2-5	TRBV19	NA	NA	CASSPSRQETQYF	TGTGCCAGTTCCCCTAGCCGGCAAGAGACCCAGTACTTC
TRBJ1-1	TRBV4-3	once	NA	CASSQVGRVNTEAFF	TGCGCCAGCAGCCAAGTGGGCAGGGTAAACACTGAAGCTTTCTTT
TRBJ1-4	TRBV5-5	NA	NA	CASSLDHNEKLFF	TGTGCCAGCAGCTTGGATCATAATGAAAAACTGTTTTTT
TRBJ2-5	TRBV29-1	NA	TRBD1	CSVVGTGGLELQETQYF	TGCAGCGTTGTGGGGACAGGGGGTTTAGAACTCCAAGAGACCCAGTACTTC
TRBJ1-5	TRBV2	NA	TRBD1	CATGDRGSNQPQHF	TGTGCCACGGGGGACAGGGGAAGCAATCAGCCCCAGCATTTT
TRBJ1-2	TRBV5-8	NA	TRBD1	CASSLQGGPNYGYTF	TGTGCCAGCAGCCTACAGGGGGGACCTAACTATGGCTACACCTTC
TRBJ2-7	TRBV10-1	NA	TRBD2	CATSSSGYYEQYF	TGCGCCACGTCGTCTAGCGGGTACTACGAGCAGTACTTC
TRBJ2-1	TRBV11-3	NA	TRBD1	CASSRLTGTGEQFF	TGTGCCAGCAGCCGTTTGACAGGGACGGGTGAGCAGTTCTTC
TRBJ1-2	TRBV11-3	NA	TRBD1	CASSRTNEGAGYTF	TGTGCCAGCAGCCGAACGAACGAGGGGGCTGGCTACACCTTC
TRBJ1-2	TRBV11-2	few	NA	CASSARPTDYGYTF	TGTGCCAGCAGCGCTAGGCCGACGGACTATGGCTACACCTTC
TRBJ2-2	TRBV29-1	few	NA	CSVEDKAGNTGELFF	TGCAGCGTTGAAGATAAGGCGGGGAACACCGGGGAGCTGTTTTTT
TRBJ2-3	TRBV29-1	few	TRBD1	CSVAPGQSTDTQYF	TGCAGCGTAGCGCCGGGACAGAGCACAGATACGCAGTATTTT
TRBJ2-7	TRBV4-1	few	NA	CASSQEARGAYEQYF	TGCGCCAGCAGCCAAGAGGCCAGGGGGGCCTACGAGCAGTACTTC
TRBJ2-1	TRBV6-5	few	NA	CASSAQGGSYNEQFF	TGTGCCAGCAGCGCTCAGGGGGGCTCCTACAATGAGCAGTTCTTC